The sequence of this TCR beta chain was determined in a study of glioma-infiltrating T cells after dendritic cell vaccination. Libraries were prepared by immunoSEQ multiplex PCR; TCRdb keeps only in-frame clonotypes and omits some of them. The sample carries around 96,000 clones, 79% recorded once. CDR3 length: 14 amino acids. The V end lost 0 bases, the J end lost 7 bases, and 7 bases lay between the germline ends. CDR1 is LNHDA, CDR2 SQIVND, per germline (reference sequence). The sample in question was blood, obtained before dendritic cell vaccination. The chain employs TRBV19 and TRBJ1-6; D possibly corresponds to TRBD1 (5 bases). This receptor was identified in a human donor with glioblastoma. The CDR3: CASSIDRANSPLHF. CDR3 in DNA: TGTGCCAGTAGTATAGACAGGGCGAATTCACCCCTCCACTTT.